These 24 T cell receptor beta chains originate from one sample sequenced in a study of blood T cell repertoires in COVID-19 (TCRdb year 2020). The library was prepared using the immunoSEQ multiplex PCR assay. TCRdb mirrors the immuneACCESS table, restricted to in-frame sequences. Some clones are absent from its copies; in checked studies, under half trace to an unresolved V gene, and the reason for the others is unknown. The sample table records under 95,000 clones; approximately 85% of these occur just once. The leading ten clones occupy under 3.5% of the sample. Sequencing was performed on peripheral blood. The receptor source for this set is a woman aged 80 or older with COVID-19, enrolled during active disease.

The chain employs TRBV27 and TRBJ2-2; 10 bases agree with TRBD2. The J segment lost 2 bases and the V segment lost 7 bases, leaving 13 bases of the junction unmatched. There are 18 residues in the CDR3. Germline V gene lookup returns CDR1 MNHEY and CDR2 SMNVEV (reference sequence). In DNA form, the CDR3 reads TGTGCCAGCACCAAGGGGGTGGGACTAGCGCTAAACACCGGGGAGCTGTTTTTT. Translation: CASTKGVGLALNTGELFF.

The CDR3, as DNA: TGTGCCAGCAGCGGACACTTCAGCAGCTCCTATAATTCACCCCTCCACTTT. Residues: CASSGHFSSSYNSPLHF. The chain recombines TRBV7-9 with TRBJ1-6; TRBD1 might be the D (5 bases). Germline V lookup: CDR1 SEHNR, CDR2 FQNEAQ (reference sequence). The CDR3 is made up of 17 amino acids. Trimming removed 5 bases from V and 0 bases from J, with 14 bases in between.

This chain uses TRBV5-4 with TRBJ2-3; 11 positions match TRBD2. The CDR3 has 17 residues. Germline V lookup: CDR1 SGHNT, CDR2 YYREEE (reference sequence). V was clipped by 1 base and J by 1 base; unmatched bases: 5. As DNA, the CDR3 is TGTGCCAGCAGCTTGCTCTTAGCGGGGGGGGGCACAGATACGCAGTATTTT. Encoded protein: CASSLLLAGGGTDTQYF.

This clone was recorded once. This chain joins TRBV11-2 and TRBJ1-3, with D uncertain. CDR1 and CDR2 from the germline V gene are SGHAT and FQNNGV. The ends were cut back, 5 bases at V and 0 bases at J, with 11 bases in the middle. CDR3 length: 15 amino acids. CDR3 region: CASSREGLSGNTIYF. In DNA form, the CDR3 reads TGTGCCAGCAGCCGAGAGGGCCTCTCTGGAAACACCATATATTTT.

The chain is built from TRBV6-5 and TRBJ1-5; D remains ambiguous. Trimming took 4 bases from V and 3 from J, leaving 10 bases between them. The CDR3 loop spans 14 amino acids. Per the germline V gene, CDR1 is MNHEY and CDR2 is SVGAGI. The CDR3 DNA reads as TGTGCCAGCAGTTCCTCGGGCCACAATCAGCCCCAGCATTTT. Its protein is CASSSSGHNQPQHF.

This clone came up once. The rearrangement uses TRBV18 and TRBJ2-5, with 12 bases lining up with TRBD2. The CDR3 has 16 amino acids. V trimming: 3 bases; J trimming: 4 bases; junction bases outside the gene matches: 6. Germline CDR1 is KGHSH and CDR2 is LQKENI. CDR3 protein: CASSPTSGSNGETQYF. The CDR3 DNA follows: TGTGCCAGCTCACCGACTAGCGGGAGTAATGGAGAGACCCAGTACTTC.

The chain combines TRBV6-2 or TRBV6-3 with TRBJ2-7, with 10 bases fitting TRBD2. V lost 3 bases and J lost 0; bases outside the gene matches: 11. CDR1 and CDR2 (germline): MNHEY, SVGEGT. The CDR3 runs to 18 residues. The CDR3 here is CASSYQAGGIRSSYEQYF. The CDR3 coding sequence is TGTGCCAGCAGTTATCAAGCGGGAGGGATAAGGAGCTCCTACGAGCAGTACTTC.

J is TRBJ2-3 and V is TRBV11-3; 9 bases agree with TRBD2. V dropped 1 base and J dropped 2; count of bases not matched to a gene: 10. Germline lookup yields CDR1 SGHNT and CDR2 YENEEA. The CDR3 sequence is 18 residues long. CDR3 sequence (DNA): TGTGCCAGCAGCTTAGCGCGTCCTAGCGGGGCTTTCACAGATACGCAGTATTTT. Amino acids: CASSLARPSGAFTDTQYF. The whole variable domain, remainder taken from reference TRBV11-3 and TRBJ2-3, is EAGVVQSPRYKIIEKKQPVAFWCNPISGHNTLYWYLQNLGQGPELLIRYENEEAVDDSQLPKDRFSAERLKGVDSTLKIQPAELGDSAVYLCASSLARPSGAFTDTQYFGPGTRLTVL.

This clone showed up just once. The CDR3 reads CASSQGGKNYEQYF. CDR3 coding DNA: TGTGCCAGCAGCCAAGGAGGCAAGAACTACGAGCAGTACTTC. The rearrangement links TRBV3-1 (or the pseudogene TRBV3-2) to TRBJ2-7; no firm D call. The CDR3 is made up of 14 amino acids. Germline CDR1 LGHDT, CDR2 YNNKEL (reference sequence). Trimming left V 1 base short and J 3 bases short, with 10 bases between.

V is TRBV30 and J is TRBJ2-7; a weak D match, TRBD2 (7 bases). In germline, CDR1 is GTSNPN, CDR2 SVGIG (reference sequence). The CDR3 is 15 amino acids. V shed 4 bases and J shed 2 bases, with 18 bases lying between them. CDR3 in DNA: TGTGCCTGGATGCGGGGAGGGGGAGGAGCCTACGAGCAGTACTTC. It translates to CAWMRGGGGAYEQYF.

As DNA, the CDR3 is TGTGCCAGCAGTGTTCTAGCGGGAGGAGGAGATACGCAGTATTTT. It specifies CASSVLAGGGDTQYF. The chain is built from TRBV2 and TRBJ2-3; 11 bases fit TRBD2. This CDR3 region has 15 residues. CDR1 is SNHLY and CDR2 is FYNNEI in the germline V gene. With V trimmed by 4 bases and J by 5 bases, 5 bases remained unmatched.

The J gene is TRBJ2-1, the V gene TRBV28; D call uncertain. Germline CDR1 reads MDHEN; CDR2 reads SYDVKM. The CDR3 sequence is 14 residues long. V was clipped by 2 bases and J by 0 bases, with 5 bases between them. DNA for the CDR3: TGTGCCAGCAGTTTAGTCGGCTCCTACAATGAGCAGTTCTTC. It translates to CASSLVGSYNEQFF.

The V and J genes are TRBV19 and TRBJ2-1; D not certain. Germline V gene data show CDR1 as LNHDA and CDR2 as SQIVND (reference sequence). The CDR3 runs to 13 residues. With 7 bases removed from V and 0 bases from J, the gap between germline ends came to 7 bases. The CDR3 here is CASKQSSYNEQFF. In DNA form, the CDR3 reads TGTGCCAGTAAACAGAGCTCCTACAATGAGCAGTTCTTC.

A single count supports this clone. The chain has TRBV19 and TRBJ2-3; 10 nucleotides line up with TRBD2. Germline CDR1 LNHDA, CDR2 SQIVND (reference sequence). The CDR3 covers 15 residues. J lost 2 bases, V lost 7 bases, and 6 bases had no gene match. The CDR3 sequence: CASKRSGGATDTQYF. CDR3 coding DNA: TGTGCCAGTAAGCGAAGCGGGGGGGCCACAGATACGCAGTATTTT.

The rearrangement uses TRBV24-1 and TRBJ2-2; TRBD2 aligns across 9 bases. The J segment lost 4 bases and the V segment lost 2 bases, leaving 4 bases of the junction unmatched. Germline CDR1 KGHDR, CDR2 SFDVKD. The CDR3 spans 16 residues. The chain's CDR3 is CATSDSLAGITGELFF. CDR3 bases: TGTGCCACCAGTGATTCCCTAGCGGGAATCACCGGGGAGCTGTTTTTT.

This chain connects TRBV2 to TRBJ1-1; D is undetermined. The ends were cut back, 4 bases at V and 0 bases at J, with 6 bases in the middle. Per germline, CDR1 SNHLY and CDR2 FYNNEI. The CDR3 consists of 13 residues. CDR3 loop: CASSAYMNTEAFF. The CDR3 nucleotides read TGTGCCAGCAGTGCTTACATGAACACTGAAGCTTTCTTT.

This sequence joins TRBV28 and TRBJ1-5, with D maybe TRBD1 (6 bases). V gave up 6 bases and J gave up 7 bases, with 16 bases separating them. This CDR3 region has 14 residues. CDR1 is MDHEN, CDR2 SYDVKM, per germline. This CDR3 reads CASRQGGGSQPQHF. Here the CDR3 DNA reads TGTGCCAGCAGGCAAGGGGGGGGCTCCCAGCCCCAGCATTTT.

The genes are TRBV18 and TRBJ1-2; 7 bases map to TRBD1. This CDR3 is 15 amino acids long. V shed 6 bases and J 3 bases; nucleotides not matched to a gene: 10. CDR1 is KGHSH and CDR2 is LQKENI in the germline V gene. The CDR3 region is CASSQDRLEYYGYTF. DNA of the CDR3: TGTGCCAGCTCGCAGGACAGGCTGGAATACTATGGCTACACCTTC.

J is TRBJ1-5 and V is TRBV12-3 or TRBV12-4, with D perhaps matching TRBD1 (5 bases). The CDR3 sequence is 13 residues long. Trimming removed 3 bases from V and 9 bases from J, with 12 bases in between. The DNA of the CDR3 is TGTGCCAGCAGTTTGGGCGGGACGGGGCCCCAGCATTTT. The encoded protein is CASSLGGTGPQHF.

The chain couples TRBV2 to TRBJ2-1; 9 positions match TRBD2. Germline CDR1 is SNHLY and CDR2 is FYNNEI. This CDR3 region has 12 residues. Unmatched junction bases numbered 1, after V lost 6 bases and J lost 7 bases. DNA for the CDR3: TGTGCCAGCAGGACTAGCGGTAATGAGCAGTTCTTC. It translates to CASRTSGNEQFF.

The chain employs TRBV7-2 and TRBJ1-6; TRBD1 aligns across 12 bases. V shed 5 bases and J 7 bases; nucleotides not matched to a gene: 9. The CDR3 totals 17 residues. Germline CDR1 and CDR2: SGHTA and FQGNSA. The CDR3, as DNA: TGTGCCAGCAGCGTAACGGGACAGGGGGCTGGGAATTCACCCCTCCACTTT. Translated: CASSVTGQGAGNSPLHF.

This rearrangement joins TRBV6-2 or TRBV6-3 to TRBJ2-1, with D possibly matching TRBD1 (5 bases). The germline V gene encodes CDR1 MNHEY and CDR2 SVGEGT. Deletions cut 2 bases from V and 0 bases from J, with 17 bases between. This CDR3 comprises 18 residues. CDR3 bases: TGTGCCAGCAGTTACAGGGGCCCCACTGAGCTCTCCTACAATGAGCAGTTCTTC. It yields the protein CASSYRGPTELSYNEQFF.

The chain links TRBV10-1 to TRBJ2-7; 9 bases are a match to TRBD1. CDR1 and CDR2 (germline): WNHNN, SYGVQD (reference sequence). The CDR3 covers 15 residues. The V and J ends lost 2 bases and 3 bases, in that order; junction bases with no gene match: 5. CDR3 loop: CASSEPGTGLYEQYF. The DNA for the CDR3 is TGCGCCAGCAGTGAGCCCGGGACAGGGCTCTACGAGCAGTACTTC.

CDR3 sequence: CASSLWEGVYNEQFF. The CDR3 nucleotides are TGTGCCAGCAGCTTATGGGAGGGAGTCTACAATGAGCAGTTCTTC. V is TRBV7-3 and J is TRBJ2-1; TRBD2 matches at 7 bases. The CDR3 consists of 15 residues. After removal of 2 bases from V and 3 bases from J, the junction contained 4 bases not matched to a gene. Germline CDR1 and CDR2: SGHTA and FQGTGA. Variable domain in full (rest from reference TRBV7-3 and TRBJ2-1): GAGVSQTPSNKVTEKGKYVELRCDPISGHTALYWYRQSLGQGPEFLIYFQGTGAADDSGLPNDRFFAVRPEGSVSTLKIQRTERGDSAVYLCASSLWEGVYNEQFFGPGTRLTVL.